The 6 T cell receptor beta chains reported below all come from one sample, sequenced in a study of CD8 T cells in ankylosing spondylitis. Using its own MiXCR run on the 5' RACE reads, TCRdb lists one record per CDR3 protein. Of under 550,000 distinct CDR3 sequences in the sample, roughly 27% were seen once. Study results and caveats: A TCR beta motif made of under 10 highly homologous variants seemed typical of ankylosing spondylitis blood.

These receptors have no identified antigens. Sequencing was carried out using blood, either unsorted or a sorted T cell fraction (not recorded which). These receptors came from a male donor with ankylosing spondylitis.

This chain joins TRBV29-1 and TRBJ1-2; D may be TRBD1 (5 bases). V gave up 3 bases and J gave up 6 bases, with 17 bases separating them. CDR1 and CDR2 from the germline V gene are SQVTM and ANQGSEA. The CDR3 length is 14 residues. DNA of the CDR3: TGCAGCGTTGACAGACTGGGGGGAAGTCATGGCTACACCTTC. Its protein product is CSVDRLGGSHGYTF.

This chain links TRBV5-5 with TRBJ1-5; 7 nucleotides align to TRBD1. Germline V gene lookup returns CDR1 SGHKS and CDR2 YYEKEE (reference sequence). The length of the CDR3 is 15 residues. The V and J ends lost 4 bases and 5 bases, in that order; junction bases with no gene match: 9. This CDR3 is CASSIQDRNHQPQHF. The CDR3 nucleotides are TGTGCCAGCAGCATCCAGGACAGGAACCATCAGCCCCAGCATTTT.

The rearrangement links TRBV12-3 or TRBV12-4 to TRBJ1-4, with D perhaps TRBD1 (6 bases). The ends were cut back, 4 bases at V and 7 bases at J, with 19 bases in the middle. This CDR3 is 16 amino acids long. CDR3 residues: CASSSSQGYGSEKLFF. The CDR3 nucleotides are TGTGCCAGCAGTTCGTCACAGGGATACGGGAGTGAAAAACTGTTTTTT.

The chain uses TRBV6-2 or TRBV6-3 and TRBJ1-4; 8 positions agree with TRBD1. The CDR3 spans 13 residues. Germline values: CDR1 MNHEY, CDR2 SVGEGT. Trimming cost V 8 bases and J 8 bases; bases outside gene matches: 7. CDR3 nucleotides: TGTGCCAGCGTCGACAGGGGAAAAGAAAAACTGTTTTTT. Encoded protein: CASVDRGKEKLFF.

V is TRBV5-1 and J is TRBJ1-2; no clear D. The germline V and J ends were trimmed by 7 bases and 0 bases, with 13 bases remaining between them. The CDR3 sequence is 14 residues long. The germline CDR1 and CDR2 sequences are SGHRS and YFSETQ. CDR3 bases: TGCGCCAGCCGACCTGACGGAGCTAACTATGGCTACACCTTC. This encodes CASRPDGANYGYTF.

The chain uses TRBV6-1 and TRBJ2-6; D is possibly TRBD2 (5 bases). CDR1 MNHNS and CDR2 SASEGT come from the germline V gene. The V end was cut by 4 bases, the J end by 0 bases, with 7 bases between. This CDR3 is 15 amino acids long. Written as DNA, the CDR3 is TGTGCCAGCAGTGGGGAGTTCTCTGGGGCCAACGTCCTGACTTTC. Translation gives CASSGEFSGANVLTF.